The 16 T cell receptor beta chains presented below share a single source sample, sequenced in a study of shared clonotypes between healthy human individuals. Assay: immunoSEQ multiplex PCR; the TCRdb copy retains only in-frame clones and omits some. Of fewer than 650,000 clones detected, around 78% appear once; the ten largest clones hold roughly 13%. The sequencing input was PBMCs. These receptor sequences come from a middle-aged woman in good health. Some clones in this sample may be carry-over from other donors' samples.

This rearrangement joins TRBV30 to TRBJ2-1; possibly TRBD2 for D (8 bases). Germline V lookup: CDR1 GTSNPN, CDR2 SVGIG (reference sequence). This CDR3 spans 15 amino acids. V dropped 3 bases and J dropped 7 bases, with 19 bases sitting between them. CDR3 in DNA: TGTGCCTGGAGGTTAGCGGGACAGACCTGGAATGAGCAGTTCTTC. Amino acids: CAWRLAGQTWNEQFF.

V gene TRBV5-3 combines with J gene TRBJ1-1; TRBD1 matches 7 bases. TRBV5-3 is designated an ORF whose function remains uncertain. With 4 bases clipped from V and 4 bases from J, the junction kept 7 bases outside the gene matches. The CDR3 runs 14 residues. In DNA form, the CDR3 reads TGTGCCAGAAGCACCTCCGACAGGGTCACTGAAGCTTTCTTT. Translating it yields CARSTSDRVTEAFF.

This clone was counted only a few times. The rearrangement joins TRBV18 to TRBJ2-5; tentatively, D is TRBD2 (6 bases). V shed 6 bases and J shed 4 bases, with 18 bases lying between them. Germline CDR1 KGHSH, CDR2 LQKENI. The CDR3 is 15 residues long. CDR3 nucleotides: TGTGCCAGCTCTCCCTCTAGCGCCCCGGGAGAGACCCAGTACTTC. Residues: CASSPSSAPGETQYF.

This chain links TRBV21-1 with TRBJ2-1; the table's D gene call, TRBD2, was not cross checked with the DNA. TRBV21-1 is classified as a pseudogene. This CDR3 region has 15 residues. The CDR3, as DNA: TGTGCCAGCCAGGGACTAGCGGGAGGGCCGGATGAGCAGTTCTTC. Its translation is CASQGLAGGPDEQFF.

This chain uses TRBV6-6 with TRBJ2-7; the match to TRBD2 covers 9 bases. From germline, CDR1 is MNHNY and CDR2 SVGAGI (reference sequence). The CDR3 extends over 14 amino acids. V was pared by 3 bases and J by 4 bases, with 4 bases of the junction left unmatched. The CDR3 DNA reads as TGTGCCAGCAGTTATAGCGGGAGTCTGTACGAGCAGTACTTC. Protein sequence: CASSYSGSLYEQYF.

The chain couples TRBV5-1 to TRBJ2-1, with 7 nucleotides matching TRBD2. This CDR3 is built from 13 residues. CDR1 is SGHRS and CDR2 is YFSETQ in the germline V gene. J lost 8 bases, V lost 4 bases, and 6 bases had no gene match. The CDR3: CASSPGTMYEQFF. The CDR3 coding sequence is TGCGCCAGCAGCCCCGGGACTATGTATGAGCAGTTCTTC.

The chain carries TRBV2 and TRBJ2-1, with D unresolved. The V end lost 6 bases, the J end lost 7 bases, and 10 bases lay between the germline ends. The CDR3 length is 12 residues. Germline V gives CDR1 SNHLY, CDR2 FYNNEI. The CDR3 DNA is TGTGCCAGCAGAATCATGGGGAATGAGCAGTTCTTC. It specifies CASRIMGNEQFF. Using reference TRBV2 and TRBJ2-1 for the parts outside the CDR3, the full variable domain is EPEVTQTPSHQVTQMGQEVILRCVPISNHLYFYWYRQILGQKVEFLVSFYNNEISEKSEIFDDQFSVERPDGSNFTLKIRSTKLEDSAMYFCASRIMGNEQFFGPGTRLTVL.

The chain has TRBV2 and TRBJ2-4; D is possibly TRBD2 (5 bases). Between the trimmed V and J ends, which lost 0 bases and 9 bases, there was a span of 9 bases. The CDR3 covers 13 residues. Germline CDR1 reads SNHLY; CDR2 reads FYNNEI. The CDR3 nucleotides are TGTGCCAGCAGTGAAGCGCGAGGGCGCATTCAGTACTTC. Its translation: CASSEARGRIQYF.

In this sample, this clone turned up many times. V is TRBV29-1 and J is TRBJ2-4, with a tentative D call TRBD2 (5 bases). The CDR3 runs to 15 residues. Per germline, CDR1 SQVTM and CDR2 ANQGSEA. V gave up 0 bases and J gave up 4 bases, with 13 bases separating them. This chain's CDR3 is CSVEDEGRVKNIQYF. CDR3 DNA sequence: TGCAGCGTTGAAGATGAGGGTAGGGTAAAAAACATTCAGTACTTC.

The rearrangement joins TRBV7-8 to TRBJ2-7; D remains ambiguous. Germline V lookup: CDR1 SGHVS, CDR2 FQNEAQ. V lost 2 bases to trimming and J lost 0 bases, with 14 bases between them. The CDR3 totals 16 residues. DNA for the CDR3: TGTGCCAGCAGCTTATCCCCAGGTGCGAACTCCTACGAGCAGTACTTC. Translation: CASSLSPGANSYEQYF. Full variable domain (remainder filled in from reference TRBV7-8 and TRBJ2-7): GAGVSQSPRYKVAKRGQDVALRCDPISGHVSLFWYQQALGQGPEFLTYFQNEAQLDKSGLPSDRFFAERPEGSVSTLKIQRTQQEDSAVYLCASSLSPGANSYEQYFGPGTRLTVT.

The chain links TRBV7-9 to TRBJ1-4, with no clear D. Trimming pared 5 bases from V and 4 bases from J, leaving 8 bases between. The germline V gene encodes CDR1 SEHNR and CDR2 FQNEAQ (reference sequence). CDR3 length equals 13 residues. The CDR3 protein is CASSPPVNEKLFF. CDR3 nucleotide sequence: TGTGCCAGCAGCCCCCCTGTTAATGAAAAACTGTTTTTT.

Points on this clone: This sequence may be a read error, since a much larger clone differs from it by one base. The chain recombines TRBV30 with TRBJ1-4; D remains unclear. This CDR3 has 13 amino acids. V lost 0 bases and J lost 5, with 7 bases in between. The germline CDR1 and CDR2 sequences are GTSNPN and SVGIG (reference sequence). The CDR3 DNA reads TGTGCCTGGAGTGTTTCGGGGAATGAAAAACTGTTTTTT. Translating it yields CAWSVSGNEKLFF.

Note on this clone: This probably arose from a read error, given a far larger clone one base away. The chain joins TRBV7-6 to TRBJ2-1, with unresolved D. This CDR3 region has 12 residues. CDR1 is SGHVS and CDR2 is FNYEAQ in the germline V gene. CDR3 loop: CASSLSGRAMVF. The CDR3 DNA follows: TGTGCCAGCAGCTTAAGTGGAAGGGCCATGGTCTTC.

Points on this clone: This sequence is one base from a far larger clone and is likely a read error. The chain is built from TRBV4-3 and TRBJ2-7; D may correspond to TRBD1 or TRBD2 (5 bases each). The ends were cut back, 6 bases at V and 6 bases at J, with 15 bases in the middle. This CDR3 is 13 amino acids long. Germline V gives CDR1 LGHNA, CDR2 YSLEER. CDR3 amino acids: CASRRDLDSEQYF. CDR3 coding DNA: TGCGCCAGCAGAAGGGACCTCGATTCCGAGCAGTACTTC.

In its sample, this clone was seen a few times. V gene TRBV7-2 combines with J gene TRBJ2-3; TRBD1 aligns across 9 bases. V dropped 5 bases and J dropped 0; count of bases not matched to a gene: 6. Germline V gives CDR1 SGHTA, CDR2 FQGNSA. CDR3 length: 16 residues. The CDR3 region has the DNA TGTGCCAGCAGCCCACAGGGGGCCGGAAGCACAGATACGCAGTATTTT. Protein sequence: CASSPQGAGSTDTQYF. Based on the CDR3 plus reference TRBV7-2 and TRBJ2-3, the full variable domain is GAGVSQSPSNKVTEKGKDVELRCDPISGHTALYWYRQSLGQGLEFLIYFQGNSAPDKSGLPSDRFSAERTGGSVSTLTIQRTQQEDSAVYLCASSPQGAGSTDTQYFGPGTRLTVL.

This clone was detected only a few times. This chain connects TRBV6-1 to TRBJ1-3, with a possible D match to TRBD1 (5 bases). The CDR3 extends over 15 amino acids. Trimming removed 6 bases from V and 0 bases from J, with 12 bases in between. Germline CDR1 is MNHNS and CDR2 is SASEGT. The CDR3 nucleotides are TGTGCCAGCAGCATGGGACGGTTCTCTGGAAACACCATATATTTT. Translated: CASSMGRFSGNTIYF.